This TCR beta chain comes out of a study of blood T cells in healthy people across ages. A second PCR of about 7 to 12 cycles used a sample-barcoded 5' primer and a J-beta primer mix. The authors tagged each cDNA molecule using a template-switch adaptor with 12 random nucleotides. TCRdb re-called the 5' RACE reads with MiXCR, one entry per CDR3 protein. The sample shows around 900,000 distinct CDR3 sequences, more than 25% of them seen only once. Deletions cut 0 bases from V and 4 bases from J, with 19 bases between. The CDR3 length is 17 residues. Germline loops: CDR1 SGHTA, CDR2 FQGNSA. The sample consisted of blood. The V gene is TRBV7-2, the J gene TRBJ2-7; D may be TRBD2 (6 bases). The source is a woman aged 80 or over in good health. This CDR3 is CASSLASVTGVGYEQYF. The CDR3 bases are TGTGCCAGCAGCTTAGCCTCCGTAACGGGAGTTGGGTACGAGCAGTACTTC.